This record looks at one TCR beta chain sequence and its context. The CDR3 length is 13 residues. V was clipped by 6 bases and J by 4 bases; unmatched bases: 2. Germline loops: CDR1 MNHEY, CDR2 SVGAGI. The assay was immunoSEQ multiplex PCR, and TCRdb's table has in-frame clones only and misses some. The sample has under 50,000 clones; about 88% are singletons. This specimen comes from a study of blood T cell repertoires in COVID-19. The rearrangement links TRBV6-5 to TRBJ1-4; TRBD1 agrees at 7 bases. Sequenced sample: peripheral blood. The source is a man in his fifties or sixties with active COVID-19. The chain's CDR3 is CASRGQLNEKLFF. CDR3 coding DNA: TGTGCCAGCAGGGGACAGCTTAATGAAAAACTGTTTTTT.